The 17 T cell receptor beta chains given below trace back to one sample, sequenced in a study of OX40 agonist ivuxolimab in advanced cancers. Sequencing used immunoSEQ multiplex PCR; TCRdb keeps in-frame clones, though not all of them. Among tens of thousands of clones listed, about 90% were seen once. The source was CD4+ or CD8+ T cells sorted from blood, collected in a trial of the OX40 agonist ivuxolimab. These receptors were taken from an adult with an advanced solid tumor such as melanoma, head and neck, liver or kidney cancer.

The CDR3 bases are TGCGCCAGCAGCCCCCGTCCAGAAGGCGAGACCCAGTACTTC. Translating it yields CASSPRPEGETQYF. The chain has TRBV5-1 and TRBJ2-5, with D unresolved. The CDR3 runs to 14 residues. Germline CDR1 reads SGHRS; CDR2 reads YFSETQ. V gave up 4 bases and J gave up 5 bases, with 15 bases separating them.

The V and J genes are TRBV30 and TRBJ2-6; no firm D call. The germline V gene has CDR1 GTSNPN and CDR2 SVGIG (reference sequence). This CDR3 is built from 15 residues. Between the trimmed V and J ends, which lost 0 bases and 2 bases, there was a span of 8 bases. The CDR3 reads CAWSVKGTGANVLTF. CDR3 nucleotides: TGTGCCTGGAGTGTAAAAGGGACTGGGGCCAACGTCCTGACTTTC.

This clone was recorded a few times. V usage is TRBV7-2 and J usage is TRBJ2-1, with 8 nucleotides matching TRBD2. The CDR3 has 16 residues. V trimming: 3 bases; J trimming: 9 bases; junction bases outside the gene matches: 13. The germline V gene has CDR1 SGHTA and CDR2 FQGNSA. For the CDR3, the DNA is TGTGCCAGCAGCTTGCTAGCGGGTGGGGTCCGTAGTGAGCAGTTCTTC. It codes for CASSLLAGGVRSEQFF.

The V gene is TRBV9, the J gene TRBJ2-1; 14 bases fit TRBD2. The germline CDR1 and CDR2 sequences are SGDLS and YYNGEE. This CDR3 is 16 amino acids long. The V gene end was trimmed by 0 bases and the J gene end by 9 bases; junction bases not matched to a gene: 5. The CDR3 region is CASSVEGLAGVGEQFF. The DNA for the CDR3 is TGTGCCAGCAGCGTAGAGGGACTAGCGGGAGTGGGTGAGCAGTTCTTC.

The chain joins TRBV7-3 to TRBJ2-2; D is perhaps TRBD1 (6 bases). Trimming stripped 1 base from V and 1 base from J, with 10 bases between. Germline lookup yields CDR1 SGHTA and CDR2 FQGTGA. This CDR3 has 16 residues. CDR3 protein: CASSLNSGQNTGELFF. CDR3 coding DNA: TGTGCCAGCAGCTTAAATTCGGGACAGAACACCGGGGAGCTGTTTTTT.

The V call is TRBV2, the J call TRBJ2-5; TRBD2 aligns across 11 bases. CDR3 length equals 15 residues. Trimming at V came to 5 bases and at J to 5 bases, leaving 7 bases not matched to a gene. CDR1 is SNHLY and CDR2 is FYNNEI in the germline V gene. CDR3 region: CASSFPLAGGETQYF. CDR3 coding DNA: TGTGCCAGCAGTTTCCCTCTAGCGGGGGGCGAGACCCAGTACTTC.

In its sample, this clone was seen a few times. V is TRBV6-6 and J is TRBJ1-2; unclear D gene. The germline V gene encodes CDR1 MNHNY and CDR2 SVGAGI (reference sequence). There are 12 residues in the CDR3. The V and J ends lost 6 bases and 2 bases respectively, with 7 bases between them. The CDR3 protein is CASRDLNYGYTF. The CDR3 nucleotides read TGTGCCAGCAGAGACCTGAACTATGGCTACACCTTC.

The chain has TRBV4-3 and TRBJ2-5; 9 bases are a match to TRBD2. V gave up 4 bases and J gave up 1 base; unmatched junction bases: 4. This CDR3 spans 15 amino acids. Per the germline V gene, CDR1 is LGHNA and CDR2 is YSLEER. This chain's CDR3 is CASSRGLASQETQYF. The CDR3 DNA follows: TGCGCCAGCAGCCGCGGACTAGCGAGCCAAGAGACCCAGTACTTC.

The chain is built from TRBV11-3 and TRBJ1-1; D perhaps matches TRBD1 (6 bases). Germline-derived CDR1 and CDR2 are SGHNT and YENEEA. This CDR3 region has 12 residues. The V end lost 5 bases, the J end lost 7 bases, and 11 bases lay between the germline ends. The CDR3 region is CASSTGSGEAFF. CDR3 sequence (DNA): TGTGCCAGCAGCACAGGGTCGGGTGAAGCTTTCTTT.

The chain joins TRBV6-6 to TRBJ2-1, with 8 bases that match TRBD1. Germline assignment: CDR1 MNHNY and CDR2 SVGAGI (reference sequence). The CDR3 is made up of 16 amino acids. Trimming took 5 bases from V and 0 from J; bases not matched to a gene: 6. CDR3 DNA: TGTGCCAGCAGTCCTGACAGGGGCTTCTCCTACAATGAGCAGTTCTTC. Amino acid sequence: CASSPDRGFSYNEQFF.

The CDR3 here is CASSLSPTQYF. DNA for the CDR3: TGTGCCAGCAGCTTAAGCCCGACCCAGTACTTC. The chain links TRBV7-2 to TRBJ2-5; D is unresolved. V gave up 2 bases and J gave up 7 bases, with 5 bases separating them. The CDR3 loop spans 11 amino acids. Germline V lookup: CDR1 SGHTA, CDR2 FQGNSA.

The V and J genes are TRBV2 and TRBJ2-3; 7 bases fit TRBD2. Germline values: CDR1 SNHLY, CDR2 FYNNEI. V was clipped by 3 bases and J by 8 bases; unmatched bases: 8. The CDR3 runs to 14 residues. DNA of the CDR3: TGTGCCAGCAGTGAGGGTGCGGGGGAGGGTACGCAGTATTTT. This sequence encodes CASSEGAGEGTQYF.

The chain uses TRBV19 and TRBJ1-2, with D hard to call. The CDR3 loop spans 13 amino acids. The germline gives CDR1 LNHDA, CDR2 SQIVND (reference sequence). Trimming stripped 10 bases from V and 8 bases from J, with 20 bases between. Here the CDR3 DNA reads TGTGCCACCCGGGGAAACCTACAGATCGGCTACACCTTC. This codes for CATRGNLQIGYTF.

V is TRBV4-1 and J is TRBJ2-2; D uncertain. V was trimmed by 8 bases and J by 2 bases, leaving 21 bases between them. The CDR3 contains 17 residues. Germline-derived CDR1 and CDR2 are MGHRA and YSYEKL. The DNA of the CDR3 is TGCGCCAGCGGTAGTCTTCTTAAGAGTATAAACACCGGGGAGCTGTTTTTT. Protein product: CASGSLLKSINTGELFF.

CDR3 sequence (DNA): TGTGCCGCTGCGGGAGGGAATCCAGATACGCAGTATTTT. It codes for CAAAGGNPDTQYF. The chain uses TRBV19 and TRBJ2-3; 9 bases align to TRBD2. The CDR3 is 13 residues long. Germline V lookup: CDR1 LNHDA, CDR2 SQIVND (reference sequence). J was trimmed by 4 bases and V by 11 bases; bases with no gene match: 7.

The chain joins TRBV28 to TRBJ2-7, with D perhaps matching TRBD1 (5 bases). Germline CDR1 and CDR2: MDHEN and SYDVKM. V was pared by 5 bases and J by 4 bases, with 18 bases between. The CDR3 totals 15 residues. Here the CDR3 reads CASSLGAGSEYEQYF. In nucleotides, the CDR3 is TGTGCCAGCAGTCTAGGGGCTGGGTCTGAATACGAGCAGTACTTC.

V gene TRBV28 combines with J gene TRBJ2-7, with D unclear. V was pared by 1 base and J by 5 bases, with 12 bases between. The CDR3 runs to 14 residues. Germline V lookup: CDR1 MDHEN, CDR2 SYDVKM. Written as DNA, the CDR3 is TGTGCCAGCAGTTTATCCACACTTTTCCACGAGCAGTACTTC. Protein: CASSLSTLFHEQYF.